This passage covers 32 T cell receptor beta chains from one sample sequenced in a study of cytomegalovirus exposure and HLA in healthy donors. Amplification used 60 Vbeta primers and 13 Jbeta primers. The assay was immunoSEQ multiplex PCR, and TCRdb's table has in-frame clones only and misses some. This table has 130,000 or so clones, roughly 73% appearing once. The sample comprised PBMCs. Receptor source: a male donor in good health and CMV-seronegative.

The chain links TRBV9 to TRBJ1-2; TRBD1 matches at 7 bases. With V trimmed by 1 base and J by 8 bases, 8 bases remained unmatched. Germline V lookup: CDR1 SGDLS, CDR2 YYNGEE. This CDR3 comprises 14 residues. The CDR3 protein is CASSVKGAGGGYTF. The CDR3 nucleotides are TGTGCCAGCAGCGTAAAGGGGGCGGGTGGAGGCTACACCTTC. Combining the CDR3 with reference TRBV9 and TRBJ1-2 gives the whole variable domain DSGVTQTPKHLITATGQRVTLRCSPRSGDLSVYWYQQSLDQGLQFLIQYYNGEERAKGNILERFSAQQFPDLHSELNLSSLELGDSALYFCASSVKGAGGGYTFGSGTRLTVV.

The chain recombines TRBV6-5 with TRBJ1-1; no reliable D call. The CDR3 covers 15 residues. With 5 bases removed from V and 2 bases from J, the gap between germline ends came to 15 bases. In germline, CDR1 is MNHEY, CDR2 SVGAGI. The CDR3 coding sequence is TGTGCCAGCAGTCCCGAGGCAGTACTAAACACTGAAGCTTTCTTT. Its protein product is CASSPEAVLNTEAFF.

V usage is TRBV30 and J usage is TRBJ2-1; TRBD2 aligns across 14 bases. The CDR3 has 14 residues. The trim removed 3 bases at V and 6 bases at J, leaving 1 base unmatched. In germline, CDR1 is GTSNPN, CDR2 SVGIG (reference sequence). The CDR3, as DNA: TGTGCCTGGAGCGGACTAGCGGGGGGCAATGAGCAGTTCTTC. Its translation is CAWSGLAGGNEQFF.

This clone showed up just once. The chain carries TRBV7-8 and TRBJ1-2; D perhaps matches TRBD1 (6 bases). V lost 2 bases to trimming and J lost 8 bases, with 15 bases between them. In germline, CDR1 is SGHVS, CDR2 FQNEAQ. The CDR3 has 14 amino acids. The CDR3 spells CASSLWGGQEGYTF. The CDR3 DNA reads as TGTGCCAGCAGCTTATGGGGGGGGCAAGAGGGCTACACCTTC.

This chain connects TRBV21-1 to TRBJ2-7; the D call TRBD2 from the table was never checked on the DNA. TRBV21-1 is a known pseudogene. The CDR3 consists of 20 residues. CDR3 coding DNA: TGTGCCAGCAGCAGATATTTAGGGGGGGCCCAAACGTACGCTACCTACGAGCAGTACTTC. Protein: CASSRYLGGAQTYATYEQYF.

V and J are TRBV28 and TRBJ2-3; 8 bases agree with TRBD2. V lost 5 bases, J lost 5 bases, and 15 bases stayed unmatched. Germline CDR1 and CDR2: MDHEN and SYDVKM. The CDR3 has 17 amino acids. CDR3 nucleotides: TGTGCCAGCAGTCACGCGGGAGGCCGTAATTCGGGAGATACGCAGTATTTT. Protein: CASSHAGGRNSGDTQYF.

The V gene is TRBV7-2, the J gene TRBJ2-7; 7 bases align to TRBD1. V lost 6 bases to trimming and J lost 4 bases; unmatched junction nucleotides: 9. Germline loops: CDR1 SGHTA, CDR2 FQGNSA. The CDR3 runs 14 residues. The CDR3 coding sequence is TGTGCCAGCAGTCCGGGACAGATAACTTACGAGCAGTACTTC. It yields the protein CASSPGQITYEQYF.

This clone was seen only once. CDR3 protein: CASSPGGEGEQFF. The CDR3 DNA reads as TGCGCCAGCAGCCCCGGGGGGGAGGGTGAGCAGTTCTTC. This chain joins TRBV5-1 and TRBJ2-1; 8 nucleotides agree with TRBD2. CDR1 is SGHRS, CDR2 YFSETQ, per germline. J gave up 9 bases and V 4 bases, and 6 bases lay outside the gene matches. The CDR3 has 13 residues.

The chain combines TRBV5-1 with TRBJ2-5, with 7 bases aligning to TRBD1. V lost 3 bases, J lost 1 base, and 6 bases stayed unmatched. The CDR3 contains 15 residues. Germline lookup yields CDR1 SGHRS and CDR2 YFSETQ. The DNA of the CDR3 is TGCGCCAGCAGCTCCCTCGGGACAGTCCAAGAGACCCAGTACTTC. Translation gives CASSSLGTVQETQYF.

The chain links TRBV6-4 to TRBJ2-2, with a weak D call TRBD1 (5 bases). Deletions cut 0 bases from V and 4 bases from J, with 15 bases between. CDR1 is MRHNA, CDR2 SNTAGT, per germline. The CDR3 runs 17 residues. As DNA, the CDR3 is TGTGCCAGCAGTGACTCAGGGGCCCAACCTACCACCGGGGAGCTGTTTTTT. As protein: CASSDSGAQPTTGELFF.

This clone was observed a few times. This rearrangement joins TRBV7-2 to TRBJ1-1; weak D call: TRBD1 (6 bases). CDR1 and CDR2 (germline): SGHTA, FQGNSA. V gave up 7 bases and J gave up 4 bases, with 16 bases separating them. CDR3 length: 14 amino acids. This chain's CDR3 is CASTKGGASTEAFF. DNA for the CDR3: TGTGCCAGCACCAAGGGGGGGGCTAGCACTGAAGCTTTCTTT.

This chain links TRBV6-5 with TRBJ1-2; possible D gene TRBD1, 5 bases. The ends were cut back, 7 bases at V and 0 bases at J, with 15 bases in the middle. CDR1 MNHEY and CDR2 SVGAGI come from the germline V gene. This CDR3 has 15 residues. CDR3 nucleotides: TGTGCCAGCATGGTGTCTTGGGACTCTAACTATGGCTACACCTTC. Translation: CASMVSWDSNYGYTF.

The chain employs TRBV6-1 and TRBJ2-5; 12 bases map to TRBD2. There are 16 residues in the CDR3. V lost 0 bases, J lost 5 bases, and 4 bases stayed unmatched. Germline V gene lookup returns CDR1 MNHNS and CDR2 SASEGT. The CDR3: CASSEARLAGGETQYF. The DNA of the CDR3 is TGTGCCAGCAGTGAAGCGCGTCTAGCGGGGGGGGAGACCCAGTACTTC.

The chain employs TRBV10-3 and TRBJ2-3; 15 bases line up with TRBD2. This CDR3 has 18 residues. J was trimmed by 2 bases and V by 5 bases; bases with no gene match: 8. The V gene's germline CDR1 is ENHRY and CDR2 SYGVKD. CDR3 nucleotide sequence: TGTGCCATCAGTAGCTCCGGGACTAGCGGGGGGTCCACAGATACGCAGTATTTT. Amino acids: CAISSSGTSGGSTDTQYF.

This clone was counted a single time. The V and J genes are TRBV19 and TRBJ1-1; possible D gene TRBD1, 6 bases. V was clipped by 5 bases and J by 0 bases, with 16 bases between them. This CDR3 region has 16 residues. Germline V gene data show CDR1 as LNHDA and CDR2 as SQIVND (reference sequence). CDR3 in DNA: TGTGCCAGTAGTTCCAGATACGGACAGATGAACACTGAAGCTTTCTTT. The encoded protein is CASSSRYGQMNTEAFF.

This rearrangement joins TRBV6-6 to TRBJ1-1; no firm D call. There are 13 residues in the CDR3. Germline CDR1 and CDR2: MNHNY and SVGAGI (reference sequence). Trimming cost V 2 bases and J 0 bases, with 4 bases left between them. CDR3 in DNA: TGTGCCAGCAGTTACGTTATGAACACTGAAGCTTTCTTT. It encodes CASSYVMNTEAFF.

The J gene is TRBJ1-3, the V gene TRBV19; 8 nucleotides line up with TRBD1. In germline, CDR1 is LNHDA, CDR2 SQIVND (reference sequence). CDR3 length: 14 residues. The ends lost 4 bases at V and 8 bases at J; junction bases unmatched: 7. Here the CDR3 reads CASSTGTGSHTIYF. CDR3 DNA: TGTGCCAGTAGTACTGGGACAGGAAGCCACACCATATATTTT.

The gene calls are TRBV6-1 and TRBJ1-5; unclear D gene. Germline CDR1 reads MNHNS; CDR2 reads SASEGT. V was trimmed by 7 bases and J by 4 bases, leaving 11 bases between them. This CDR3 has 13 amino acids. This CDR3 reads CASTPRENQPQHF. The CDR3 DNA is TGTGCCAGCACCCCGCGGGAAAATCAGCCCCAGCATTTT.

V gene TRBV9 combines with J gene TRBJ2-7; D is possibly TRBD2 (5 bases). This CDR3 spans 15 amino acids. V lost 3 bases and J lost 3, with 16 bases in between. From germline, CDR1 is SGDLS and CDR2 YYNGEE. CDR3 residues: CASSASADGVYEQYF. CDR3 nucleotide sequence: TGTGCCAGCAGCGCATCGGCCGACGGGGTCTACGAGCAGTACTTC.

The chain joins TRBV9 to TRBJ2-7, with a possible D match to TRBD2 (6 bases). Germline CDR1 SGDLS, CDR2 YYNGEE. The CDR3 spans 13 residues. Trimming shortened V by 3 bases and J by 5 bases, and 12 bases separated the two germline ends. CDR3 region: CASSAGGAHEQYF. CDR3 nucleotide sequence: TGTGCCAGCAGCGCAGGAGGGGCCCACGAGCAGTACTTC.

The chain uses TRBV27 and TRBJ1-5, with 9 positions matching TRBD1. CDR1 and CDR2 (germline): MNHEY, SMNVEV (reference sequence). CDR3 length equals 14 residues. V lost 6 bases to trimming and J lost 4 bases; unmatched junction nucleotides: 4. The CDR3 reads CASSLGTGNQPQHF. The CDR3 DNA is TGTGCCAGCAGCCTCGGGACAGGGAATCAGCCCCAGCATTTT.

J is TRBJ2-7 and V is TRBV18; D is perhaps TRBD2 (6 bases). The V and J ends lost 1 base and 9 bases respectively, with 19 bases between them. The germline gives CDR1 KGHSH, CDR2 LQKENI. The CDR3 runs 15 residues. CDR3 nucleotides: TGTGCCAGCTCACCACGTAGTATTGCGGCGCGGGGGCAGTACTTC. Its protein is CASSPRSIAARGQYF. The full variable domain, its missing parts supplied by reference TRBV18 and TRBJ2-7, is NAGVMQNPRHLVRRRGQEARLRCSPMKGHSHVYWYRQLPEEGLKFMVYLQKENIIDESGMPKERFSAEFPKEGPSILRIQQVVRGDSAAYFCASSPRSIAARGQYFGPGTRLTVT.

This chain uses TRBV29-1 with TRBJ1-5; tentative D call: TRBD1 (5 bases). Trimming left V 7 bases short and J 0 bases short, with 13 bases between. Germline V gene data show CDR1 as SQVTM and CDR2 as ANQGSEA. The CDR3 extends over 14 amino acids. The CDR3 sequence: CSAADTDSNQPQHF. The DNA of the CDR3 is TGCAGCGCTGCGGACACAGATAGCAATCAGCCCCAGCATTTT. Combining the CDR3 with reference TRBV29-1 and TRBJ1-5 gives the whole variable domain SAVISQKPSRDICQRGTSLTIQCQVDSQVTMMFWYRQQPGQSLTLIATANQGSEATYESGFVIDKFPISRPNLTFSTLTVSNMSPEDSSIYLCSAADTDSNQPQHFGDGTRLSIL.

This rearrangement joins TRBV11-3 to TRBJ1-1; 9 bases line up with TRBD1. CDR1 is SGHNT and CDR2 is YENEEA in the germline V gene. The CDR3 consists of 12 residues. The ends lost 6 bases at V and 10 bases at J; junction bases unmatched: 6. This CDR3 is CASSLQGARAFF. In nucleotides, the CDR3 is TGTGCCAGCAGTTTACAGGGGGCGCGAGCTTTCTTT.

The chain carries TRBV6-5 and TRBJ2-1; D is unresolved. CDR1 and CDR2 (germline): MNHEY, SVGAGI. The CDR3 runs to 16 residues. Trimming pared 0 bases from V and 0 bases from J, leaving 9 bases between. The CDR3 DNA follows: TGTGCCAGCAGTTACTCGGGCGCGAGCTCCTACAATGAGCAGTTCTTC. Encoded protein: CASSYSGASSYNEQFF.

V is TRBV2 and J is TRBJ1-5; D unresolved. The CDR3 has 14 amino acids. V lost 2 bases and J 4 bases, leaving 9 bases between the germline ends. Germline CDR1 SNHLY, CDR2 FYNNEI. CDR3 sequence: CASSEPTPNQPQHF. As DNA, the CDR3 is TGTGCCAGCAGTGAACCGACACCAAATCAGCCCCAGCATTTT. Complete variable domain (other parts from reference TRBV2 and TRBJ1-5): EPEVTQTPSHQVTQMGQEVILRCVPISNHLYFYWYRQILGQKVEFLVSFYNNEISEKSEIFDDQFSVERPDGSNFTLKIRSTKLEDSAMYFCASSEPTPNQPQHFGDGTRLSIL.

The gene calls are TRBV9 and TRBJ2-3; a weak D match, TRBD2 (7 bases). The CDR3 extends over 16 amino acids. Germline-derived CDR1 and CDR2 are SGDLS and YYNGEE. V lost 0 bases and J 5 bases, leaving 16 bases between the germline ends. The CDR3 DNA is TGTGCCAGCAGCGTAGAGGCGGGGGCCCTCGAAGATACGCAGTATTTT. This encodes CASSVEAGALEDTQYF.

In this sample, this clone turned up a few times. The gene calls are TRBV2 and TRBJ1-4, with D perhaps matching TRBD1 (5 bases). Germline CDR1 SNHLY, CDR2 FYNNEI. Trimming removed 10 bases at V and 2 bases at J, with 11 bases between. The CDR3 has 13 amino acids. Written as DNA, the CDR3 is TGTGCCATCGGGGGGTTTACTAATGAAAAACTGTTTTTT. Its protein product is CAIGGFTNEKLFF.

V usage is TRBV10-3 and J usage is TRBJ2-2; 7 bases fit TRBD1. CDR1 and CDR2 (germline): ENHRY, SYGVKD. Trimming removed 0 bases from V and 1 base from J; junction bases left unmatched: 2. This CDR3 contains 16 residues. The DNA of the CDR3 is TGTGCCATCAGTGAGTCGAGACAGGGGAACACCGGGGAGCTGTTTTTT. Amino acids: CAISESRQGNTGELFF.

The V gene is TRBV5-8, the J gene TRBJ2-3; 15 bases align to TRBD2. The CDR3 loop spans 18 amino acids. Germline V gene lookup returns CDR1 SGHTS and CDR2 YDEGEE. Trimming removed 4 bases from V and 4 bases from J; junction bases left unmatched: 10. The CDR3 sequence is CASSPLRTSGGVADTQYF. DNA of the CDR3: TGTGCCAGCAGCCCCCTTCGGACTAGCGGGGGGGTCGCAGATACGCAGTATTTT.

This clone was seen once. The V call is TRBV5-4, the J call TRBJ1-2; D is unclear. CDR1 is SGHNT and CDR2 is YYREEE in the germline V gene (reference sequence). The CDR3 has 12 amino acids. Between the trimmed V and J ends, which lost 4 bases and 12 bases, there was a span of 16 bases. CDR3 sequence (DNA): TGTGCCAGCAGCCCTGGAGGGTCAAGGAACACCTTC. It is translated as CASSPGGSRNTF.

This rearrangement joins TRBV5-8 to TRBJ1-5; tentative D call: TRBD1 (5 bases). CDR3 length: 13 residues. CDR1 and CDR2 (germline): SGHTS, YDEGEE. V was trimmed by 4 bases and J by 9 bases, leaving 14 bases between them. CDR3 sequence: CASSPGGVSPQHF. CDR3 sequence (DNA): TGTGCCAGCAGCCCCGGGGGGGTTTCGCCCCAGCATTTT.